The 14 T cell receptor beta chains listed next were all sequenced from one sample in a study of T cells after yellow fever vaccination. TCRdb reprocessed the 5' RACE reads via MiXCR and lists one record per CDR3 protein. The repertoire holds about 360,000 distinct CDR3 sequences, with 6.2% as singletons. The specimen was PBMCs, collected 5 days after the yellow fever booster vaccination. Receptors were obtained from a man aged 30 to 45 who received the YFV17D yellow fever vaccine.

The rearrangement uses TRBV6-2 or TRBV6-3 and TRBJ2-1; 8 nucleotides match TRBD2. From germline, CDR1 is MNHEY and CDR2 SVGEGT. The V gene end was trimmed by 3 bases and the J gene end by 6 bases; junction bases not matched to a gene: 7. The CDR3 loop spans 15 amino acids. The CDR3 nucleotides are TGTGCCAGCAGTTATTCGGGACTAGACGGCAATGAGCAGTTCTTC. This gives the protein CASSYSGLDGNEQFF.

V gene TRBV18 combines with J gene TRBJ2-3, with 8 bases matching TRBD1. This CDR3 contains 17 residues. CDR1 KGHSH and CDR2 LQKENI come from the germline V gene. V gave up 3 bases and J gave up 4 bases; unmatched junction bases: 12. DNA for the CDR3: TGTGCCAGCTCACCGCCCGGGACAGGAGGTTGGGCAGATACGCAGTATTTT. Translating gives CASSPPGTGGWADTQYF.

The chain recombines TRBV2 with TRBJ2-1, with 7 bases fitting TRBD1. Germline V gene data show CDR1 as SNHLY and CDR2 as FYNNEI. The CDR3 loop spans 13 amino acids. Unmatched junction bases numbered 9, after V lost 11 bases and J lost 5 bases. The CDR3 DNA reads TGTGCCTCCCTTCGGGACAGAAACAATGAGCAGTTCTTC. The encoded protein is CASLRDRNNEQFF. Full variable domain (outside the CDR3, taken from reference TRBV2 and TRBJ2-1): EPEVTQTPSHQVTQMGQEVILRCVPISNHLYFYWYRQILGQKVEFLVSFYNNEISEKSEIFDDQFSVERPDGSNFTLKIRSTKLEDSAMYFCASLRDRNNEQFFGPGTRLTVL.

This rearrangement joins TRBV25-1 to TRBJ1-3, with D possibly TRBD1 on 6 matching bases. The germline V and J ends were trimmed by 3 bases and 0 bases, with 15 bases remaining between them. This CDR3 contains 17 residues. The germline V gene encodes CDR1 MGHDK and CDR2 SYGVNS. CDR3 amino acids: CASSDEGGGYSGNTIYF. In DNA, the CDR3 is TGTGCCAGCAGTGATGAGGGCGGGGGCTACTCTGGAAACACCATATATTTT.

The chain is built from TRBV7-2 and TRBJ2-3; TRBD2 matches at 13 bases. Germline CDR1 reads SGHTA; CDR2 reads FQGNSA. Trimming cost V 1 base and J 5 bases; bases outside gene matches: 3. The CDR3 has 16 residues. The CDR3 reads CASSLVGTSGIDTQYF. CDR3 nucleotide sequence: TGTGCCAGCAGCTTAGTCGGGACTAGCGGGATAGATACGCAGTATTTT.

There are a few counts of this clonotype. V gene TRBV12-3 or TRBV12-4 combines with J gene TRBJ2-1; TRBD1 or TRBD2 may be the D gene (6 bases each). V lost 4 bases and J 10 bases, leaving 14 bases between the germline ends. The CDR3 is 13 amino acids. CDR3 sequence (DNA): TGTGCCAGCAGTTGGGGGGACATCTGGGAGCAGTTCTTC. The encoded protein is CASSWGDIWEQFF.

The chain combines TRBV11-1 with TRBJ2-7; unclear D gene. The CDR3 runs 14 residues. Germline V CDR1 and CDR2: SGHAT, FQDESV (reference sequence). V dropped 5 bases and J dropped 6 bases, with 17 bases sitting between them. This CDR3 is CASSHGPRGGEQYF. For the CDR3, the DNA is TGTGCCAGCAGCCACGGGCCTCGAGGTGGCGAGCAGTACTTC.

This clonotype has more than one count but fewer than ten. The chain recombines TRBV10-3 with TRBJ2-7; 7 bases are a match to TRBD2. This CDR3 region has 16 residues. Trimming cost V 0 bases and J 5 bases; bases outside gene matches: 10. Germline V CDR1 and CDR2: ENHRY, SYGVKD. The DNA for the CDR3 is TGTGCCATCAGTGAGTCGGGAGGGCAGGGAAGTGACGAGCAGTACTTC. This codes for CAISESGGQGSDEQYF.

This clonotype was seen more than once but under ten times. This sequence joins TRBV7-2 and TRBJ2-7; D not resolved. The CDR3 extends over 16 amino acids. V was cut by 1 base and J by 2 bases, with 15 bases left in between. The germline gives CDR1 SGHTA, CDR2 FQGNSA. The CDR3 DNA is TGTGCCAGCAGCTTAGGAACGGCCACCATAACCTACGAGCAGTACTTC. It is translated as CASSLGTATITYEQYF.

This clonotype was detected only a few times. V is TRBV5-1 and J is TRBJ2-1; 9 bases match TRBD2. The CDR3 extends over 16 amino acids. Germline values: CDR1 SGHRS, CDR2 YFSETQ. The trim removed 4 bases at V and 15 bases at J, leaving 20 bases unmatched. CDR3 in amino acids: CASSTGGNRGSGRPFF. The CDR3 bases are TGCGCCAGCAGCACGGGGGGGAACAGGGGCAGCGGGAGGCCGTTCTTC.

This clonotype has at least ten counts. The chain links TRBV7-8 to TRBJ2-7; unclear D gene. This CDR3 is 12 amino acids long. Germline V gene sequence: CDR1 SGHVS, CDR2 FQNEAQ. Trimming took off 4 bases at V and 5 bases at J, with 9 bases between the two ends. In DNA, the CDR3 is TGTGCCAGCAGCTCCTTATACGACGAGCAGTACTTC. It yields the protein CASSSLYDEQYF.

This clonotype occurred a few times. The V call is TRBV20-1, the J call TRBJ2-3; 9 positions match TRBD2. Germline trimming cut 2 bases from V and 5 bases from J; bases unmatched to any gene: 8. CDR3 length equals 15 residues. Germline loops: CDR1 DFQATT, CDR2 SNEGSKA (reference sequence). The CDR3 protein is CSARIRSGRRDTQYF. DNA of the CDR3: TGCAGTGCTAGAATCCGCAGCGGGAGGAGAGATACGCAGTATTTT.

The rearrangement uses TRBV24-1 and TRBJ1-2; D unclear. This CDR3 has 17 residues. In germline, CDR1 is KGHDR, CDR2 SFDVKD. Trimming took off 5 bases at V and 4 bases at J, with 22 bases between the two ends. CDR3 DNA: TGTGCCACCAGTGGCCAAGGGCAGTCGACGGACTTCTATGGCTACACCTTC. It is translated as CATSGQGQSTDFYGYTF.

The V and J genes are TRBV12-3 or TRBV12-4 and TRBJ2-1; D unclear. The V end lost 1 base, the J end lost 7 bases, and 11 bases lay between the germline ends. The CDR3 contains 14 residues. Here the CDR3 DNA reads TGTGCCAGCAGTTTAGTCGCTAGGTTTAATGAGCAGTTCTTC. It specifies CASSLVARFNEQFF.